The clone carrying this T cell receptor (beta chain) was picked up one time. The antigen remains unidentified. Germline CDR1 and CDR2: MNHEY and SVGEGT. The CDR3 runs to 16 residues. Trimming shortened V by 4 bases and J by 2 bases, and 15 bases separated the two germline ends. This specimen comes from a study of T cell responses to AZD1222 COVID-19 vaccine. Produced via immunoSEQ multiplex PCR; TCRdb's table is partial and in-frame only. The data hold some 150,000 clones, with roughly 88% observed a single time. Study-wide points: Rises in breadth and depth of Spike-specific TCRs came after two AZD1222 doses. The study sampled repertoires only after the peak T cell response. Unmutated variant regions reportedly attract nearly half of all spike-specific TCRs.

The chain is built from TRBV6-2 or TRBV6-3 and TRBJ1-5, with a tentative D call TRBD1 (6 bases). Sequencing was performed on peripheral blood, taken on day 0 of MenACWY control vaccination. This TCR derives from an adult in good health. CDR3 residues: CASSWVRGRGNQPQHF. CDR3 bases: TGTGCCAGCAGTTGGGTCAGGGGAAGAGGCAATCAGCCCCAGCATTTT.